The 30 T cell receptor beta chains below come from one sample, sequenced in a study of CD4+ T cells in melanoma. Produced via immunoSEQ multiplex PCR; TCRdb's table is partial and in-frame only. Of about 50,000 clones listed, nearly 90% were seen once; the top ten hold approximately 10%. The material sequenced was peripheral blood. Every receptor here comes from a human donor with melanoma.

A few counts support this clone. This chain connects TRBV4-1 to TRBJ1-4, with 8 bases aligning to TRBD1. V gave up 4 bases and J gave up 1 base; unmatched junction bases: 5. Germline CDR1 reads MGHRA; CDR2 reads YSYEKL. This CDR3 is 16 amino acids long. The CDR3 DNA is TGCGCCAGCAGCCGCTTACAGGGGGGAACTAATGAAAAACTGTTTTTT. Translation: CASSRLQGGTNEKLFF.

This clone was counted only a few times. For the CDR3, the DNA is TGCGCCAGCAGCCAACGTACAGGGGACACTGAAGCTTTCTTT. Its protein is CASSQRTGDTEAFF. This chain uses TRBV4-1 with TRBJ1-1; 7 bases align to TRBD1. The junction had 3 bases not matched to a gene; V was cut back by 2 bases and J by 3 bases. The CDR3 sequence is 14 residues long. The germline CDR1 and CDR2 sequences are MGHRA and YSYEKL.

DNA for the CDR3: TGTGCCAGCAGCTTGGCGGGGGGTGCCGGGGAGCTGTTTTTT. Translated, it gives CASSLAGGAGELFF. The chain employs TRBV5-4 and TRBJ2-2; TRBD2 matches 7 bases. Trimming at V came to 0 bases and at J to 6 bases, leaving 2 bases not matched to a gene. Germline values: CDR1 SGHNT, CDR2 YYREEE (reference sequence). The CDR3 has 14 amino acids.

This chain links TRBV19 with TRBJ2-2; 11 positions agree with TRBD2. With 2 bases clipped from V and 5 bases from J, the junction kept 19 bases outside the gene matches. This CDR3 has 21 residues. Per the germline V gene, CDR1 is LNHDA and CDR2 is SQIVND (reference sequence). The CDR3 coding sequence is TGTGCCAGTAGTATACGGGGTTGGAGGTTAGCGGGAGGGTCGGAGACCGGGGAGCTGTTTTTT. Translated: CASSIRGWRLAGGSETGELFF.

For the CDR3, the DNA is TGTGCCACAGAGGGGTTCAATCAGCCCCAGCATTTT. Protein sequence: CATEGFNQPQHF. V and J are TRBV19 and TRBJ1-5; D might be TRBD1 (5 bases). There are 12 residues in the CDR3. Germline V gene sequence: CDR1 LNHDA, CDR2 SQIVND (reference sequence). Trimming took 10 bases from V and 3 from J, leaving 10 bases between them.

The rearrangement links TRBV29-1 to TRBJ2-2; D not certain. This CDR3 spans 13 amino acids. V lost 4 bases to trimming and J lost 7 bases, with 13 bases between them. CDR1 and CDR2 (germline): SQVTM, ANQGSEA. The chain's CDR3 is CSVVGVIGGELFF. In DNA, the CDR3 is TGCAGCGTTGTTGGGGTGATTGGCGGGGAGCTGTTTTTT.

The chain employs TRBV7-9 and TRBJ1-4; 7 bases agree with TRBD1. V shed 5 bases, J shed 7 bases, and the junction held 10 bases outside the gene matches. CDR3 length: 15 residues. Per germline, CDR1 SEHNR and CDR2 FQNEAQ (reference sequence). The CDR3 nucleotides are TGTGCCAGCAGCCTCCACCAGGGGGAGGTTGAAAAACTGTTTTTT. This encodes CASSLHQGEVEKLFF.

The sample holds one count of this clone. The V and J genes are TRBV10-1 and TRBJ2-1, with 10 bases fitting TRBD1. The CDR3 sequence is 14 residues long. The V gene end was trimmed by 5 bases and the J gene end by 9 bases; junction bases not matched to a gene: 7. CDR1 is WNHNN, CDR2 SYGVQD, per germline (reference sequence). The CDR3 here is CASSSGQGFGEQFF. For the CDR3, the DNA is TGCGCCAGCAGTTCGGGACAGGGGTTTGGTGAGCAGTTCTTC.

The chain has TRBV30 and TRBJ2-4, with D possibly matching TRBD2 (5 bases). V was trimmed by 3 bases and J by 4 bases, leaving 13 bases between them. The CDR3 runs to 14 residues. Germline assignment: CDR1 GTSNPN and CDR2 SVGIG (reference sequence). CDR3 loop: CAWSALGVKNIQYF. In DNA form, the CDR3 reads TGTGCCTGGAGCGCCTTGGGAGTTAAAAACATTCAGTACTTC.

The CDR3 region has the DNA TGTGCCAGCAGCCAAGATCTCCTAGCGGGGAGCACCGGGGAGCTGTTTTTT. Translating gives CASSQDLLAGSTGELFF. V and J are TRBV14 and TRBJ2-2, with 9 positions matching TRBD2. The CDR3 length is 17 residues. Trimming removed 0 bases from V and 4 bases from J; junction bases left unmatched: 6. In germline, CDR1 is SGHDN, CDR2 FVKESK. The full variable domain, with the rest looked up from reference TRBV14 and TRBJ2-2, is EAGVTQFPSHSVIEKGQTVTLRCDPISGHDNLYWYRRVMGKEIKFLLHFVKESKQDESGMPNNRFLAERTGGTYSTLKVQPAELEDSGVYFCASSQDLLAGSTGELFFGEGSRLTVL.

The rearrangement uses TRBV25-1 and TRBJ1-6; D is uncertain. In germline, CDR1 is MGHDK, CDR2 SYGVNS. The germline V and J ends were trimmed by 3 bases and 7 bases, with 13 bases remaining between them. The CDR3 sequence is 15 residues long. In DNA, the CDR3 is TGTGCCAGCAGTGACGGCCATTTGGGGAATTCACCCCTCCACTTT. Protein sequence: CASSDGHLGNSPLHF.

This clone has a single count. The chain combines TRBV2 with TRBJ1-1; no clear D gene. The germline CDR1 and CDR2 sequences are SNHLY and FYNNEI. Deletions cut 4 bases from V and 4 bases from J, with 7 bases between. The CDR3 has 12 residues. In DNA form, the CDR3 reads TGTGCCAGCAGTGGCAGGCTCACTGAAGCTTTCTTT. Protein: CASSGRLTEAFF.

The table lists this clone with a count of one. The rearrangement links TRBV4-1 to TRBJ2-5; D unresolved. The CDR3 has 13 amino acids. Looked up from germline, CDR1 is MGHRA and CDR2 is YSYEKL. Trimming took 4 bases from V and 5 from J, leaving 11 bases between them. The CDR3 spells CASSLGPSETQYF. The CDR3 DNA sequence: TGCGCCAGCAGCCTTGGACCGTCGGAGACCCAGTACTTC.

The rearrangement links TRBV2 to TRBJ2-3; perhaps TRBD2 as D (5 bases). Trimming removed 1 base from V and 1 base from J, with 9 bases in between. The CDR3 contains 15 residues. Germline values: CDR1 SNHLY, CDR2 FYNNEI. The CDR3 is CASSEGVGGTDTQYF. CDR3 bases: TGTGCCAGCAGTGAAGGGGTGGGAGGCACAGATACGCAGTATTTT. Complete variable domain (other parts from reference TRBV2 and TRBJ2-3): EPEVTQTPSHQVTQMGQEVILRCVPISNHLYFYWYRQILGQKVEFLVSFYNNEISEKSEIFDDQFSVERPDGSNFTLKIRSTKLEDSAMYFCASSEGVGGTDTQYFGPGTRLTVL.

The V call is TRBV2, the J call TRBJ2-1; D not resolved. Between the trimmed V and J ends, which lost 7 bases and 3 bases, there was a span of 13 bases. The CDR3 consists of 14 residues. CDR1 SNHLY and CDR2 FYNNEI come from the germline V gene. The CDR3 region has the DNA TGTGCCAGCACCGTGGACCCCCTCTACAATGAGCAGTTCTTC. Translating it yields CASTVDPLYNEQFF.

The chain combines TRBV30 with TRBJ1-6; 7 nucleotides line up with TRBD1. V lost 5 bases to trimming and J lost 7 bases; unmatched junction nucleotides: 5. The CDR3 contains 13 residues. The germline V gene has CDR1 GTSNPN and CDR2 SVGIG (reference sequence). CDR3 region: CAWFPGGNSPLHF. CDR3 in DNA: TGTGCCTGGTTTCCAGGGGGGAATTCACCCCTCCACTTT.

The chain links TRBV30 to TRBJ1-1, with D perhaps TRBD1 (6 bases). Germline CDR1 reads GTSNPN; CDR2 reads SVGIG (reference sequence). V dropped 5 bases and J dropped 4 bases, with 14 bases sitting between them. The CDR3 loop spans 13 amino acids. The CDR3 region has the DNA TGTGCCTGGGCTCAGGGGTTGGCCACTGAAGCTTTCTTT. Translating it yields CAWAQGLATEAFF.

J is TRBJ2-1 and V is TRBV18, with TRBD1 as a possible D gene (5 bases). Germline V gives CDR1 KGHSH, CDR2 LQKENI. Trimming removed 6 bases at V and 4 bases at J, with 13 bases between. This CDR3 region has 14 residues. The CDR3 DNA reads as TGTGCCAGCTCCACAGGACCCCTGTACAATGAGCAGTTCTTC. Translated, it gives CASSTGPLYNEQFF.

The CDR3 region is CASSPVFRANYGYTF. In nucleotides, the CDR3 is TGTGCCAGCAGTCCAGTTTTCAGGGCTAACTATGGCTACACCTTC. The chain employs TRBV6-5 and TRBJ1-2, with D tentatively TRBD1 (5 bases). The CDR3 totals 15 residues. Germline V CDR1 and CDR2: MNHEY, SVGAGI. Trimming cost V 5 bases and J 0 bases, with 13 bases left between them.

The rearrangement uses TRBV29-1 and TRBJ1-2; D gene unclear. Germline loops: CDR1 SQVTM, CDR2 ANQGSEA. Trimming shortened V by 0 bases and J by 1 base, and 6 bases separated the two germline ends. This CDR3 contains 13 residues. The CDR3 spells CSVEDPGNYGYTF. In DNA form, the CDR3 reads TGCAGCGTTGAAGATCCGGGTAACTATGGCTACACCTTC.

This clone was seen just once. The chain joins TRBV19 to TRBJ1-5; 7 bases are shared with TRBD1. Germline values: CDR1 LNHDA, CDR2 SQIVND (reference sequence). Trimming removed 5 bases from V and 6 bases from J; junction bases left unmatched: 4. This CDR3 spans 13 amino acids. CDR3 protein: CASSPGQRQPQHF. The CDR3 nucleotides are TGTGCCAGTAGTCCGGGACAGCGTCAGCCCCAGCATTTT. The whole variable domain, remainder taken from reference TRBV19 and TRBJ1-5, is DGGITQSPKYLFRKEGQNVTLSCEQNLNHDAMYWYRQDPGQGLRLIYYSQIVNDFQKGDIAEGYSVSREKKESFPLTVTSAQKNPTAFYLCASSPGQRQPQHFGDGTRLSIL.

The rearrangement joins TRBV19 to TRBJ1-3, with 7 positions matching TRBD1. There are 14 residues in the CDR3. V gave up 11 bases and J gave up 2 bases; unmatched junction bases: 9. CDR1 and CDR2 from the germline V gene are LNHDA and SQIVND (reference sequence). DNA for the CDR3: TGTGCCTCAAAGGCCCAGGGGGCTGGAAACACCATATATTTT. Residues: CASKAQGAGNTIYF.

The gene calls are TRBV5-1 and TRBJ2-3; D may be TRBD2 (6 bases). The germline V and J ends were trimmed by 2 bases and 1 base, with 11 bases remaining between them. Germline V CDR1 and CDR2: SGHRS, YFSETQ. The CDR3 is 15 amino acids. CDR3 sequence reads: CASSFRGEGTDTQYF. The DNA of the CDR3 is TGCGCCAGCAGCTTTCGCGGGGAGGGCACAGATACGCAGTATTTT.

This clone was recorded once. The chain employs TRBV13 and TRBJ2-5, with D tentatively TRBD1 (5 bases). The CDR3 consists of 16 residues. Germline values: CDR1 PRHDT, CDR2 FYEKMQ (reference sequence). Trimming removed 1 base at V and 5 bases at J, with 17 bases between. The CDR3 DNA sequence: TGTGCCAGCAGCTTAGTTGGGTCCAAGGGGTCGGAGACCCAGTACTTC. Translating it yields CASSLVGSKGSETQYF.

The chain couples TRBV4-3 to TRBJ1-2; tentative D call: TRBD1 (5 bases). CDR3 length: 15 amino acids. Trimming left V 1 base short and J 4 bases short, with 13 bases between. The germline gives CDR1 LGHNA, CDR2 YSLEER. The CDR3 bases are TGCGCCAGCAGCCAAGTTAAGGGGAAGGGCTATGGCTACACCTTC. Amino acid sequence: CASSQVKGKGYGYTF.

The chain couples TRBV18 to TRBJ2-3, with 8 bases that match TRBD1. The CDR3 runs to 13 residues. The germline V gene encodes CDR1 KGHSH and CDR2 LQKENI. V trimming: 3 bases; J trimming: 5 bases; junction bases outside the gene matches: 1. CDR3 nucleotide sequence: TGTGCCAGCTCACCCAGGGGGCGAGATACGCAGTATTTT. As protein: CASSPRGRDTQYF.

This rearrangement joins TRBV6-1 to TRBJ1-2; D is unclear. CDR3 length: 15 amino acids. With 3 bases removed from V and 5 bases from J, the gap between germline ends came to 16 bases. Looked up from germline, CDR1 is MNHNS and CDR2 is SASEGT. The CDR3 DNA sequence: TGTGCCAGCAGTGAGAGGACCGACGGCTCGTATGGCTACACCTTC. Protein: CASSERTDGSYGYTF.

The chain joins TRBV30 to TRBJ1-5; the match to TRBD1 covers 7 bases. V dropped 2 bases and J dropped 3; count of bases not matched to a gene: 7. The CDR3 is 15 amino acids. Germline values: CDR1 GTSNPN, CDR2 SVGIG (reference sequence). In nucleotides, the CDR3 is TGTGCCTGGAGTACTGGGACAGCCAACAATCAGCCCCAGCATTTT. Translation: CAWSTGTANNQPQHF.

The J gene is TRBJ2-5, the V gene TRBV5-4, with D perhaps assigned TRBD1 or TRBD2 (5 bases each). Germline V CDR1 and CDR2: SGHNT, YYREEE (reference sequence). This CDR3 is built from 14 residues. V lost 4 bases and J lost 5, with 15 bases in between. The CDR3 DNA reads as TGTGCCAGCAGCCCGGACCTCAGGGAGGAGACCCAGTACTTC. Translation gives CASSPDLREETQYF.

The chain has TRBV19 and TRBJ1-2, with a tentative D call TRBD1 (5 bases). V was pared by 7 bases and J by 4 bases, with 10 bases between. The CDR3 has 12 residues. Germline V gives CDR1 LNHDA, CDR2 SQIVND (reference sequence). The CDR3 reads CASTTGVYGYTF. The CDR3, as DNA: TGTGCCAGTACTACGGGGGTCTATGGCTACACCTTC.